Listed below are T cell receptor beta chains from one sample, sequenced in a study of blood T cell repertoires in COVID-19. The method was immunoSEQ multiplex PCR; TCRdb's version includes in-frame clones alone and lacks a portion of them. The table includes about 44,000 clones, about nine tenths detected once. Sequencing was done on a sample of peripheral blood. The receptors were gathered from a woman of 80 years or more in a cohort sampled during active or convalescent COVID-19. CDR3s include the opening cysteine and the closing phenylalanine or tryptophan. D genes are given only for firm matches. Rows may omit the clone size; those that give it use once, few, many or a size class.

v_call: TRBV5-1
clone_size: -
j_call: TRBJ1-2
d_call: TRBD1
cdr3_nt: TGCGCCAGCAGCCCGCAGGGGGAACGAAACTATGGCTACACCTTC
cdr3_aa: CASSPQGERNYGYTF

v_call: TRBV27
clone_size: once
j_call: TRBJ1-2
d_call: TRBD1
cdr3_nt: TGTGCCAGCAGTTTATCGTTGACAGGGGGCTATGGCTACACCTTC
cdr3_aa: CASSLSLTGGYGYTF

v_call: TRBV28
clone_size: once
j_call: TRBJ1-5
d_call: -
cdr3_nt: TGTGCCAGCAAGAAAGGGGTTGGGAGCAATCAGCCCCAGCATTTT
cdr3_aa: CASKKGVGSNQPQHF

v_call: TRBV30
clone_size: once
j_call: TRBJ1-6
d_call: -
cdr3_nt: TGTGCCACGATGTTCGGGGGCTATAATTCACCCCTCCACTTT
cdr3_aa: CATMFGGYNSPLHF

v_call: TRBV7-8
clone_size: once
j_call: TRBJ1-1
d_call: -
cdr3_nt: TGTGCCAGCAGCCCCCATAGGGAGACTGAAGCTTTCTTT
cdr3_aa: CASSPHRETEAFF

v_call: TRBV5-1
clone_size: once
j_call: TRBJ2-2
d_call: TRBD1
cdr3_nt: TGCGCCAGCAGCCGCGGGACAGGGCTATATGAAACCGGGGAGCTGTTTTTT
cdr3_aa: CASSRGTGLYETGELFF

v_call: TRBV11-3
clone_size: once
j_call: TRBJ2-1
d_call: TRBD2
cdr3_nt: TGTGCCAGCAGCTTCCGGGAGGCCGGTCGTAATGAGCAGTTCTTC
cdr3_aa: CASSFREAGRNEQFF

v_call: TRBV7-2
clone_size: -
j_call: TRBJ2-7
d_call: -
cdr3_nt: TGTGCCAGCAGCCCCAGCTCCTACGAGCAGTACTTC
cdr3_aa: CASSPSSYEQYF

v_call: TRBV3-1/TRBV3-2
clone_size: -
j_call: TRBJ1-3
d_call: -
cdr3_nt: TGTGCCAGCAGCCTCAGACGGGGCTCTGGAAACACCATATATTTT
cdr3_aa: CASSLRRGSGNTIYF

v_call: TRBV2
clone_size: -
j_call: TRBJ1-2
d_call: -
cdr3_nt: TGTGCCAGCTCAGGGCCGACTCGCCTGGGAGGCTACACCTTC
cdr3_aa: CASSGPTRLGGYTF

v_call: TRBV4-1
clone_size: -
j_call: TRBJ2-1
d_call: TRBD2
cdr3_nt: TGCGCCAGCAGCCAGCACCATTTACTAGCGGGAAGCTCCTACAATGAGCAGTTCTTC
cdr3_aa: CASSQHHLLAGSSYNEQFF

v_call: TRBV4-3
clone_size: -
j_call: TRBJ1-2
d_call: -
cdr3_nt: TGCGCCAGCAGCCAAGCTCCGACAGGCAACTATGGCTACACCTTC
cdr3_aa: CASSQAPTGNYGYTF

v_call: TRBV9
clone_size: -
j_call: TRBJ1-2
d_call: -
cdr3_nt: TGTGCCAGCAGCGTAGCCTCAGGGGATGGCTACACCTTC
cdr3_aa: CASSVASGDGYTF

v_call: TRBV9
clone_size: -
j_call: TRBJ1-1
d_call: -
cdr3_nt: TGTGCCAGCAGCCCCCAGGTGTCCATGAACACTGAAGCTTTCTTT
cdr3_aa: CASSPQVSMNTEAFF

v_call: TRBV28
clone_size: few
j_call: TRBJ1-3
d_call: -
cdr3_nt: TGTGCCAGCAGTTTTCAAGGGGGCTCTGGAAACACCATATATTTT
cdr3_aa: CASSFQGGSGNTIYF

v_call: TRBV7-7
clone_size: -
j_call: TRBJ2-1
d_call: TRBD2
cdr3_nt: TGTGCTAGCAGCCCCAGCAGTCTAGCGGGAGATGGTGAGCAGTTCTTC
cdr3_aa: CASSPSSLAGDGEQFF

v_call: TRBV7-2
clone_size: -
j_call: TRBJ1-3
d_call: -
cdr3_nt: TGTGCCAGCAGCCCCGGCGGGCACTCTGGAAACACCATATATTTT
cdr3_aa: CASSPGGHSGNTIYF

v_call: TRBV27
clone_size: -
j_call: TRBJ2-7
d_call: TRBD1
cdr3_nt: TGTGCCAGCAGTTTCGGGCGACAGGGGGCTTACGAGCAGTACTTC
cdr3_aa: CASSFGRQGAYEQYF

v_call: TRBV19
clone_size: few
j_call: TRBJ1-2
d_call: -
cdr3_nt: TGTGCCAGTAGTCCCCAATTAGGGGATGGCTACACCTTC
cdr3_aa: CASSPQLGDGYTF

v_call: TRBV3-1/TRBV3-2
clone_size: -
j_call: TRBJ2-4
d_call: -
cdr3_nt: TGTGCCAGCAGCCAACCTGGACAGAACATTCAGTACTTC
cdr3_aa: CASSQPGQNIQYF

v_call: TRBV7-8
clone_size: -
j_call: TRBJ2-2
d_call: -
cdr3_nt: TGTGCCAGCAGCAAATCCGAAACAGCCACCGGGGAGCTGTTTTTT
cdr3_aa: CASSKSETATGELFF

v_call: TRBV4-2
clone_size: -
j_call: TRBJ1-1
d_call: -
cdr3_nt: TGTGCCAGCAGCCAAGAAAGGAGAAACACTGAAGCTTTCTTT
cdr3_aa: CASSQERRNTEAFF

v_call: TRBV7-9
clone_size: -
j_call: TRBJ2-5
d_call: -
cdr3_nt: TGTGCCAGCAGCTATAGCCAGGAGACCCAGTACTTC
cdr3_aa: CASSYSQETQYF

v_call: TRBV19
clone_size: -
j_call: TRBJ1-4
d_call: -
cdr3_nt: TGTGCCAGTAGTATGGGCTTTGCAACTAATGAAAAACTGTTTTTT
cdr3_aa: CASSMGFATNEKLFF

v_call: TRBV7-9
clone_size: -
j_call: TRBJ2-3
d_call: TRBD2
cdr3_nt: TGTGCCAGCAGCGGTAGCGGGATCACAGATACGCAGTATTTT
cdr3_aa: CASSGSGITDTQYF

v_call: TRBV2
clone_size: -
j_call: TRBJ1-1
d_call: -
cdr3_nt: TGTGCCAGCAGCGGAGCGGGGGGGCTATACACTGAAGCTTTCTTT
cdr3_aa: CASSGAGGLYTEAFF

v_call: TRBV28
clone_size: -
j_call: TRBJ1-1
d_call: TRBD1
cdr3_nt: TGTGCCAGCAGTATAGCCGGGACAGGGGGCAGCACTGAAGCTTTCTTT
cdr3_aa: CASSIAGTGGSTEAFF

v_call: TRBV6-5
clone_size: -
j_call: TRBJ1-3
d_call: -
cdr3_nt: TGTGCCAGCAGTTACGGGGGGGGACCCTCTGGAAACACCATATATTTT
cdr3_aa: CASSYGGGPSGNTIYF

v_call: TRBV27
clone_size: -
j_call: TRBJ1-2
d_call: TRBD1
cdr3_nt: TGTGCCAGCAGTTGGGACCCGGGACAGGGTATTCGTGGCTACACCTTC
cdr3_aa: CASSWDPGQGIRGYTF

v_call: TRBV4-2
clone_size: -
j_call: TRBJ1-1
d_call: -
cdr3_nt: TGTGCCAGCAGCCCCGTTAAGGCCCGGGGCACTGAAGCTTTCTTT
cdr3_aa: CASSPVKARGTEAFF

v_call: TRBV5-1
clone_size: -
j_call: TRBJ1-2
d_call: TRBD1
cdr3_nt: TGCGCCAGCAGAAGACAGGGGGATTCTAACTATGGCTACACCTTC
cdr3_aa: CASRRQGDSNYGYTF

v_call: TRBV7-2
clone_size: -
j_call: TRBJ2-7
d_call: TRBD1
cdr3_nt: TGTGCCAGCAGCTTAAGGGGACAGGTCCTCTGGGAGCAGTACTTC
cdr3_aa: CASSLRGQVLWEQYF

v_call: TRBV4-3
clone_size: -
j_call: TRBJ2-1
d_call: TRBD2
cdr3_nt: TGCGCCAGCAGCCAAGATGTGTCTAGCGGGTACAATGAGCAGTTCTTC
cdr3_aa: CASSQDVSSGYNEQFF

v_call: TRBV4-2
clone_size: -
j_call: TRBJ2-7
d_call: TRBD1
cdr3_nt: TGTGCCAGCAGCCAGCCGGGACAGGGCTTAAATGGCGGCTCCTACGAGCAGTACTTC
cdr3_aa: CASSQPGQGLNGGSYEQYF

v_call: TRBV27
clone_size: -
j_call: TRBJ1-5
d_call: -
cdr3_nt: TGTGCCAGCAGTCCGCACCACAAATATAGCAATCAGCCCCAGCATTTT
cdr3_aa: CASSPHHKYSNQPQHF

v_call: TRBV9
clone_size: -
j_call: TRBJ2-2
d_call: -
cdr3_nt: TGTGCCAGCACCCCCATAGTTAACACCGGGGAGCTGTTTTTT
cdr3_aa: CASTPIVNTGELFF

v_call: TRBV2
clone_size: -
j_call: TRBJ2-4
d_call: TRBD1
cdr3_nt: TGTGCCAGCAGTGCAGGGGGACAACTAGCCAAAAACATTCAGTACTTC
cdr3_aa: CASSAGGQLAKNIQYF

v_call: TRBV6-5
clone_size: -
j_call: TRBJ2-2
d_call: -
cdr3_nt: TGTGCCAGCAGTTACAGGGGGAACACCGGGGAGCTGTTTTTT
cdr3_aa: CASSYRGNTGELFF

v_call: TRBV11-3
clone_size: -
j_call: TRBJ2-7
d_call: -
cdr3_nt: TGTGCCAGCAGCTTAGATGAGTCCTACGAGCAGTACTTC
cdr3_aa: CASSLDESYEQYF

v_call: TRBV7-2
clone_size: -
j_call: TRBJ2-1
d_call: TRBD2
cdr3_nt: TGTGCCAGCAGCTATATTAGCGGGGGCCATGGGAATGAGCAGTTCTTC
cdr3_aa: CASSYISGGHGNEQFF

v_call: TRBV9
clone_size: -
j_call: TRBJ2-1
d_call: -
cdr3_nt: TGTGCCAGCAGCGTAGGGGGGAGGAGCTCCTACAATGAGCAGTTCTTC
cdr3_aa: CASSVGGRSSYNEQFF

v_call: TRBV2
clone_size: -
j_call: TRBJ2-2
d_call: -
cdr3_nt: TGTGCCAGCAGCCTAGGTTACACCGGGGAGCTGTTTTTT
cdr3_aa: CASSLGYTGELFF

v_call: TRBV3-1/TRBV3-2
clone_size: -
j_call: TRBJ2-3
d_call: -
cdr3_nt: TGTGCCAGCAGCCAAGCTTTCGGCGGGAAACTCACAGATACGCAGTATTTT
cdr3_aa: CASSQAFGGKLTDTQYF

v_call: TRBV4-1
clone_size: -
j_call: TRBJ2-7
d_call: TRBD2
cdr3_nt: TGCGCCAGCAGCCAGATAGCGGGAGTCGGTGAGCAGTACTTC
cdr3_aa: CASSQIAGVGEQYF

v_call: TRBV9
clone_size: -
j_call: TRBJ1-4
d_call: -
cdr3_nt: TGTGCCAGCGGTCTTCAAACATTTAATGAAAAACTGTTTTTT
cdr3_aa: CASGLQTFNEKLFF

v_call: TRBV7-2
clone_size: -
j_call: TRBJ2-5
d_call: TRBD2
cdr3_nt: TGTGCCAGCAGCAGATCTAGCGGGGGGGCCGGGGAGACCCAGTACTTC
cdr3_aa: CASSRSSGGAGETQYF

v_call: TRBV7-9
clone_size: -
j_call: TRBJ1-4
d_call: TRBD1
cdr3_nt: TGTGCCAGCAGCCGACTTCCCTGGGACAGTTTTAATGAAAAACTGTTTTTT
cdr3_aa: CASSRLPWDSFNEKLFF

v_call: TRBV27
clone_size: -
j_call: TRBJ1-5
d_call: -
cdr3_nt: TGTGCCAGGGGGCCTTTAAGCAGTAAGGCGATAAGCAATCAGCCCCAGCATTTT
cdr3_aa: CARGPLSSKAISNQPQHF

v_call: TRBV18
clone_size: -
j_call: TRBJ2-7
d_call: TRBD1
cdr3_nt: TGTGCCAGCTCACCCACAGGGGAAGTCACCTACGAGCAGTACTTC
cdr3_aa: CASSPTGEVTYEQYF

v_call: TRBV13
clone_size: -
j_call: TRBJ1-4
d_call: TRBD1
cdr3_nt: TGTGCCAGCAGCTCCGGGACAGGGTATAATGAAAAACTGTTTTTT
cdr3_aa: CASSSGTGYNEKLFF

v_call: TRBV7-8
clone_size: -
j_call: TRBJ2-6
d_call: -
cdr3_nt: TGTGCCAGCAGCTTAGGGCCCCCTGGGGCCAACGTCCTGACTTTC
cdr3_aa: CASSLGPPGANVLTF

v_call: TRBV5-4
clone_size: once
j_call: TRBJ2-5
d_call: -
cdr3_nt: TGTGCCAGCAGCTCATCCCGGACAGAAGAGACCCAGTACTTC
cdr3_aa: CASSSSRTEETQYF

v_call: TRBV7-9
clone_size: -
j_call: TRBJ1-6
d_call: -
cdr3_nt: TGTGCCAGCAGCTCCGGTATCTCACCCCTCCACTTT
cdr3_aa: CASSSGISPLHF

v_call: TRBV5-1
clone_size: few
j_call: TRBJ1-1
d_call: TRBD1
cdr3_nt: TGCGCCAGCAGTCCGACCGCCGGGACAGAGAACACTGAAGCTTTCTTT
cdr3_aa: CASSPTAGTENTEAFF

v_call: TRBV6-5
clone_size: -
j_call: TRBJ2-7
d_call: -
cdr3_nt: TGTGCCAGCAGCCCCCCGGGGATCTACGAGCAGTACTTC
cdr3_aa: CASSPPGIYEQYF

v_call: TRBV7-9
clone_size: -
j_call: TRBJ1-1
d_call: TRBD1
cdr3_nt: TGTGCCAGCAGCAATCGGGAGGGGGCGACTTTCTTT
cdr3_aa: CASSNREGATFF

v_call: TRBV20-1
clone_size: -
j_call: TRBJ2-5
d_call: TRBD2
cdr3_nt: TGCAGTGCTAGTGACGCGGGGGTTCTTTCAGGAGAGACCCAGTACTTC
cdr3_aa: CSASDAGVLSGETQYF

v_call: TRBV27
clone_size: -
j_call: TRBJ2-3
d_call: TRBD2
cdr3_nt: TGTGCCAGCAGTTTACGGCCTAGCGGATACTCTAGCACAGATACGCAGTATTTT
cdr3_aa: CASSLRPSGYSSTDTQYF

v_call: TRBV23-1
clone_size: once
j_call: TRBJ1-2
d_call: -
cdr3_nt: TGCGCCAGCAGTCAATATGTACAGGGTTTCAGTCATGGCTACACCTTC
cdr3_aa: CASSQYVQGFSHGYTF

v_call: TRBV12-3/TRBV12-4
clone_size: -
j_call: TRBJ1-6
d_call: -
cdr3_nt: TGTGCCACCCGGGGGGGGGTTTATTCACCCCTCCACTTT
cdr3_aa: CATRGGVYSPLHF